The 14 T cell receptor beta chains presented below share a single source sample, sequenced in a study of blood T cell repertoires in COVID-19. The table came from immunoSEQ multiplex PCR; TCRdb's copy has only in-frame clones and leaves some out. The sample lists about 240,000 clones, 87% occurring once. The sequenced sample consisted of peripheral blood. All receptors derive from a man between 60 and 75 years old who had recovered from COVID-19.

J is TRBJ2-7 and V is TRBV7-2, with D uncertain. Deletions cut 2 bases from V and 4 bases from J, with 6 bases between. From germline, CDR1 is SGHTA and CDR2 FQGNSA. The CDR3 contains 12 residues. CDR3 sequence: CASSLTRYEQYF. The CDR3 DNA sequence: TGTGCCAGCAGCTTAACAAGATACGAGCAGTACTTC.

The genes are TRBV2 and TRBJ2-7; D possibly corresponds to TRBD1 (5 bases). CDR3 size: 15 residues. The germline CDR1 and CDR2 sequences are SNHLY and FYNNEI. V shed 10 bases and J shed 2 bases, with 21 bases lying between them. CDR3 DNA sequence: TGTGCCACCGCCACTGGGCCCACAGGCCCCTACGAGCAGTACTTC. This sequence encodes CATATGPTGPYEQYF.

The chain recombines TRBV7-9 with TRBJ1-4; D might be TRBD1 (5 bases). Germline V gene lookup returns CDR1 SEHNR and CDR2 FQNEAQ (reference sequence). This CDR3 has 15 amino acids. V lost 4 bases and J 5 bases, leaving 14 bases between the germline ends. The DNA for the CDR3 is TGTGCCAGCAGCTCGTGGGTAGGGGAAAATGAAAAACTGTTTTTT. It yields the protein CASSSWVGENEKLFF.

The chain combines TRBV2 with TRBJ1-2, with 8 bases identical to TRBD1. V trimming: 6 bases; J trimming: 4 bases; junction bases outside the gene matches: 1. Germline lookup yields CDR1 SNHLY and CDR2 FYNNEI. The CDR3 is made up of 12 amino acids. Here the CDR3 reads CASRQGGYGYTF. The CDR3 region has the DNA TGTGCCAGCAGACAGGGGGGCTATGGCTACACCTTC.

Written as DNA, the CDR3 is TGTGCCAGCAGCCCATCCCCGGGGGGCCGTTCACCCCTCCACTTT. Protein product: CASSPSPGGRSPLHF. The rearrangement links TRBV9 to TRBJ1-6; tentatively, D is TRBD1 (6 bases). The ends were cut back, 4 bases at V and 9 bases at J, with 17 bases in the middle. CDR1 is SGDLS, CDR2 YYNGEE, per germline. This CDR3 region has 15 residues.

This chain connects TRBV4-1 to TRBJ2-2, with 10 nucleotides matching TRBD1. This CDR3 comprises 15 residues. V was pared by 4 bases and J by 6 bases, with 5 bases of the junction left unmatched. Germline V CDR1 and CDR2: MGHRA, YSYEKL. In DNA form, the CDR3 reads TGCGCCAGCAGCCGAGACAGGGGGCTAGCCGGGGAGCTGTTTTTT. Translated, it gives CASSRDRGLAGELFF.

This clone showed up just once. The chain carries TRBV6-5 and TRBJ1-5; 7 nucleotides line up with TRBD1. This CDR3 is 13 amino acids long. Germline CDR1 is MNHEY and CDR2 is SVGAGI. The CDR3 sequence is CAGQADRNQPQHF. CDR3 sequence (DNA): TGTGCTGGACAGGCGGATAGGAATCAGCCCCAGCATTTT.

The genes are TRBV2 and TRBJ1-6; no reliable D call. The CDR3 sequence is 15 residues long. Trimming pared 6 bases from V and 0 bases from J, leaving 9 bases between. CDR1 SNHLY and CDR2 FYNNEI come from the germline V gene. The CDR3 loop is CASRRGSSYNSPLHF. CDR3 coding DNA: TGTGCCAGCAGGAGAGGGTCCTCCTATAATTCACCCCTCCACTTT. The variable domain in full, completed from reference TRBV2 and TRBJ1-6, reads EPEVTQTPSHQVTQMGQEVILRCVPISNHLYFYWYRQILGQKVEFLVSFYNNEISEKSEIFDDQFSVERPDGSNFTLKIRSTKLEDSAMYFCASRRGSSYNSPLHFGNGTRLTVT.

CDR3: CASSSARGTGGKQETQYF. In DNA, the CDR3 is TGTGCCAGCAGTTCGGCGAGGGGCACAGGCGGGAAACAAGAGACCCAGTACTTC. The chain combines TRBV5-4 with TRBJ2-5; D might be TRBD2 (6 bases). Germline CDR1 and CDR2: SGHNT and YYREEE (reference sequence). The CDR3 extends over 18 amino acids. V dropped 5 bases and J dropped 2 bases, with 25 bases sitting between them.

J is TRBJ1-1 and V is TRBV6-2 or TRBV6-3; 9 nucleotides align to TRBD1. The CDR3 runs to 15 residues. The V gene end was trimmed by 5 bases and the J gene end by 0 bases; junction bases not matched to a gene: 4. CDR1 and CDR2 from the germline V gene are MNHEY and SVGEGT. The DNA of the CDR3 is TGTGCCAGCAGTACAGGGGGCATGTTGAACACTGAAGCTTTCTTT. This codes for CASSTGGMLNTEAFF.

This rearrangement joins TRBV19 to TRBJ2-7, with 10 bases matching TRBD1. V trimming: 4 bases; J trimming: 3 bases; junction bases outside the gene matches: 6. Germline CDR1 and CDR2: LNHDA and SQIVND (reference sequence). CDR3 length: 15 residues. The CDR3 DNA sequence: TGTGCCAGTAGTAGACAGGGACAGGGGAACTACGAGCAGTACTTC. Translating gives CASSRQGQGNYEQYF.

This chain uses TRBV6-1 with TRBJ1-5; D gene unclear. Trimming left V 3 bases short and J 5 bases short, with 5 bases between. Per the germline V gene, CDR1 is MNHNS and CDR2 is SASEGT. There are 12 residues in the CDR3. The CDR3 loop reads CASSESYQPQHF. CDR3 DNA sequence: TGTGCCAGCAGTGAGTCATATCAGCCCCAGCATTTT.

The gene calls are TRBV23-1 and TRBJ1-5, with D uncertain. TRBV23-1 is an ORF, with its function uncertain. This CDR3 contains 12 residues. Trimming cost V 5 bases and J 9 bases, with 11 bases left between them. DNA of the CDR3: TGCGCCAGCAGTAAAAAAACGGGGCCCCAGCATTTT. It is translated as CASSKKTGPQHF.

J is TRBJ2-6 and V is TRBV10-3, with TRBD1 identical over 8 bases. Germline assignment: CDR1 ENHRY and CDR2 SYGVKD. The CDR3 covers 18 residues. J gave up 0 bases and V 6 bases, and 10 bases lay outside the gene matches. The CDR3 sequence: CAISPGQEPRSGANVLTF. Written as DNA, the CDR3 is TGTGCCATCAGCCCGGGACAGGAACCCCGCTCTGGGGCCAACGTCCTGACTTTC.